Listed below are T cell receptor beta chains from one sample, sequenced in a study of kidney transplant recipient with SARS-CoV-2 infection. Via MiXCR, TCRdb re-called the reads, giving one row per CDR3 protein. The data contain 250,000 or so distinct CDR3 sequences, 29% of them seen just once; the ten biggest clones take up roughly 7%. The sequences come from a blood sample, collected at baseline and between days 110 and 120 from a kidney transplant recipient. All receptors come from a male patient in his 30s who had COVID-19 and was a kidney transplant recipient. The T cells may come from the graft donor. Both conserved end residues are part of each CDR3. A D gene is named only where the DNA matches it firmly. Expanded clones are given a class, and other clones once, few, many or no size at all.

clone size: many
D gene: TRBD1
J gene: TRBJ1-2
V gene: TRBV2
CDR3 protein: CASSELQGAGGYTF
CDR3 DNA: TGTGCCAGCAGTGAGCTACAGGGGGCAGGTGGCTACACCTTC

clone size: NA
D gene: NA
J gene: TRBJ1-2
V gene: TRBV6-5
CDR3 protein: CASSLRNSMRKTYGYAF
CDR3 DNA: TGTGCCAGCAGTCTCCGCAACTCTATGCGAAAGACCTATGGCTACGCCTTC

clone size: many
D gene: NA
J gene: TRBJ2-5
V gene: TRBV3-1
CDR3 protein: CASSEVRPISFSETQYF
CDR3 DNA: TGTGCCAGCAGCGAGGTCCGTCCCATTTCTTTCTCTGAGACCCAGTACTTC

clone size: many
D gene: TRBD1
J gene: TRBJ1-2
V gene: TRBV6-6
CDR3 protein: CASNSEPGGGYTF
CDR3 DNA: TGTGCCAGCAACTCGGAGCCAGGGGGAGGCTACACCTTC

clone size: once
D gene: NA
J gene: TRBJ2-6
V gene: TRBV8-2
CDR3 protein: CGDDRKITQSRANVLTF
CDR3 DNA: TGTGGCGATGACAGAAAGATAACACAAAGTCGGGCCAACGTCCTGACTTTC

clone size: many
D gene: NA
J gene: TRBJ2-2
V gene: TRBV12-3/TRBV12-4
CDR3 protein: CASSRSRRVIGELFF
CDR3 DNA: TGTGCCAGCAGCCGCTCCCGCAGGGTGATCGGGGAGCTGTTTTTT

clone size: many
D gene: NA
J gene: TRBJ2-7
V gene: TRBV28
CDR3 protein: CASSLRGGGSYEQYF
CDR3 DNA: TGTGCCAGCAGTTTGAGGGGGGGGGGCTCCTACGAGCAGTACTTC

clone size: many
D gene: NA
J gene: TRBJ1-5
V gene: TRBV3-1
CDR3 protein: CASSQGPAQPQHF
CDR3 DNA: TGTGCCAGCAGCCAGGGCCCCGCACAGCCCCAGCATTTT

clone size: many
D gene: NA
J gene: TRBJ1-2
V gene: TRBV10-3
CDR3 protein: CAISERQEISGYTF
CDR3 DNA: TGTGCCATCAGTGAGCGACAGGAGATAAGCGGCTACACCTTC

clone size: few
D gene: NA
J gene: TRBJ2-1
V gene: TRBV9
CDR3 protein: CASSPWGVGYNEQFF
CDR3 DNA: TGTGCCAGCAGCCCTTGGGGGGTCGGGTACAATGAGCAGTTCTTC

clone size: many
D gene: NA
J gene: TRBJ1-2
V gene: TRBV7-7
CDR3 protein: CASSSSSKCRKTYGYTF
CDR3 DNA: TGTGCCAGCAGCTCGTCGAGTAAGTGCCGAAAGACCTATGGCTACACCTTC

clone size: many
D gene: NA
J gene: TRBJ1-2
V gene: TRBV6-2/TRBV6-3
CDR3 protein: CASSDLICIGKTYGYTF
CDR3 DNA: TGTGCCAGCAGTGACCTTATCTGCATCGGAAAGACCTATGGCTACACCTTC

clone size: NA
D gene: NA
J gene: TRBJ1-2
V gene: TRBV6-1
CDR3 protein: CASSLTKERRKTYGYTF
CDR3 DNA: TGTGCCAGCAGTCTTACTAAGGAACGTAGAAAGACCTATGGCTACACCTTC

clone size: few
D gene: NA
J gene: TRBJ2-5
V gene: TRBV20-1
CDR3 protein: CSARDTRWPLQETQYF
CDR3 DNA: TGCAGTGCTAGAGATACTCGCTGGCCCCTCCAAGAGACCCAGTACTTC

clone size: many
D gene: NA
J gene: TRBJ1-2
V gene: TRBV16
CDR3 protein: CASSLQVVVRKTYGYTF
CDR3 DNA: TGTGCCAGCAGCTTACAGGTGGTCGTTAGAAAGACCTATGGCTACACCTTC

clone size: many
D gene: TRBD1
J gene: TRBJ2-2
V gene: TRBV10-3
CDR3 protein: CAISTGEAEAGELFF
CDR3 DNA: TGTGCCATCAGCACAGGGGAAGCGGAGGCCGGGGAGCTGTTTTTT

clone size: many
D gene: NA
J gene: TRBJ1-2
V gene: TRBV7-5
CDR3 protein: CISVPEMWDEVGKTYGYTF
CDR3 DNA: NA

clone size: many
D gene: NA
J gene: TRBJ1-5
V gene: TRBV28
CDR3 protein: CASSGLGSFSNQPQHF
CDR3 DNA: TGTGCCAGCAGCGGCCTGGGGTCCTTTAGCAATCAGCCCCAGCATTTT

clone size: many
D gene: NA
J gene: TRBJ1-2
V gene: TRBV6-2/TRBV6-3
CDR3 protein: CASSPFAGYTF
CDR3 DNA: TGTGCCAGCAGTCCCTTTGCGGGCTACACCTTC

clone size: many
D gene: NA
J gene: TRBJ1-2
V gene: TRBV7-9
CDR3 protein: CASSPGIYHGKTYGYTF
CDR3 DNA: TGTGCCAGCAGCCCGGGTATATACCATGGAAAGACCTATGGCTACACCTTC

clone size: many
D gene: NA
J gene: TRBJ2-2
V gene: TRBV6-1
CDR3 protein: CASGVTGELFF
CDR3 DNA: TGTGCCAGCGGAGTCACCGGGGAGCTGTTTTTT

clone size: many
D gene: TRBD1
J gene: TRBJ1-4
V gene: TRBV5-8
CDR3 protein: CASSLGTGTFEKLFF
CDR3 DNA: TGTGCCAGCAGCTTGGGGACAGGCACTTTCGAAAAACTGTTTTTT

clone size: NA
D gene: NA
J gene: TRBJ2-6
V gene: TRBV5-2
CDR3 protein: CASNGPESTQSRANVLTF
CDR3 DNA: TGTGCCAGCAATGGCCCGGAGAGTACACAAAGTCGGGCCAACGTCCTGACTTTC

clone size: NA
D gene: TRBD1
J gene: TRBJ1-1
V gene: TRBV19
CDR3 protein: CASSITGVDTEAFF
CDR3 DNA: TGTGCCAGTAGTATAACAGGGGTGGACACTGAAGCTTTCTTT

clone size: few
D gene: NA
J gene: TRBJ1-2
V gene: TRBV6-5
CDR3 protein: CASSIVASMRKTYGYTF
CDR3 DNA: TGTGCCAGCAGTATCGTCGCCTCTATGCGAAAGACCTATGGCTACACCTTC

clone size: many
D gene: NA
J gene: TRBJ2-7
V gene: TRBV7-2
CDR3 protein: CASSSASGSYYEQYF
CDR3 DNA: TGTGCCAGCAGCAGTGCCTCCGGGAGCTACTACGAGCAGTACTTC

clone size: many
D gene: NA
J gene: TRBJ1-2
V gene: TRBV11-1
CDR3 protein: CASSFGSKAGKTYGYTF
CDR3 DNA: TGTGCCAGCAGCTTCGGTTCTAAGGCTGGAAAGACCTATGGCTACACCTTC

clone size: many
D gene: NA
J gene: TRBJ1-1
V gene: TRBV19
CDR3 protein: CASSIATGTEAFF
CDR3 DNA: TGTGCCAGTAGTATAGCAACAGGCACTGAAGCTTTCTTT

clone size: many
D gene: NA
J gene: TRBJ2-6
V gene: TRBV24-1
CDR3 protein: CATSDPRGESGANVLTF
CDR3 DNA: TGTGCCACCAGTGACCCTCGCGGTGAATCTGGGGCCAACGTCCTGACTTTC

clone size: NA
D gene: TRBD2
J gene: TRBJ2-3
V gene: TRBV14
CDR3 protein: CASSQAGGADTQYF
CDR3 DNA: TGTGCCAGCAGCCAAGCGGGGGGGGCGGATACGCAGTATTTT

clone size: few
D gene: TRBD2
J gene: TRBJ2-7
V gene: TRBV5-4
CDR3 protein: CASSPRGSGLYEQYF
CDR3 DNA: TGTGCCAGCAGCCCAAGGGGTAGCGGGCTCTACGAGCAGTACTTC

clone size: many
D gene: NA
J gene: TRBJ2-2
V gene: TRBV3-1
CDR3 protein: CASSLRGPISGLTGELFF
CDR3 DNA: TGTGCCAGCAGCCTAAGGGGTCCCATTTCAGGCTTGACCGGGGAGCTGTTTTTT

clone size: few
D gene: NA
J gene: TRBJ2-1
V gene: TRBV2
CDR3 protein: CAGSILGVGGNEQFF
CDR3 DNA: TGTGCCGGCTCAATATTGGGCGTCGGGGGAAATGAGCAGTTCTTC

clone size: few
D gene: TRBD2
J gene: TRBJ2-3
V gene: TRBV14
CDR3 protein: CASSLTYRGLAGTDTQYF
CDR3 DNA: TGTGCCAGCAGCCTTACCTACAGGGGACTAGCGGGCACAGATACGCAGTATTTT

clone size: NA
D gene: NA
J gene: TRBJ2-1
V gene: TRBV20-1
CDR3 protein: CSASVAEGPYEQFF
CDR3 DNA: TGCAGTGCTAGTGTAGCGGAAGGGCCCTATGAGCAGTTCTTC

clone size: NA
D gene: TRBD1
J gene: TRBJ1-5
V gene: TRBV6-5
CDR3 protein: CASSYKAGQAGNQPQHF
CDR3 DNA: TGTGCCAGCAGTTACAAGGCGGGACAGGCGGGAAATCAGCCCCAGCATTTT

clone size: many
D gene: TRBD2
J gene: TRBJ2-1
V gene: TRBV4-1
CDR3 protein: CASSHIIAGDEQFF
CDR3 DNA: TGCGCCAGCAGCCATATAATAGCGGGAGATGAGCAGTTCTTC

clone size: many
D gene: NA
J gene: TRBJ2-7
V gene: TRBV10-2
CDR3 protein: CASSPPLTYEQYF
CDR3 DNA: TGCGCCAGCAGTCCCCCTCTAACCTACGAGCAGTACTTC

clone size: many
D gene: NA
J gene: TRBJ1-2
V gene: TRBV5-4
CDR3 protein: CASRGSVPGKTYGYTF
CDR3 DNA: TGTGCCAGCCGAGGTTCCGTACCAGGAAAGACCTATGGCTACACCTTC

clone size: many
D gene: NA
J gene: TRBJ1-2
V gene: TRBV12-2
CDR3 protein: CASRGTGTPRKTYGYTF
CDR3 DNA: TGTGCAAGTCGCGGCACCGGGACTCCACGAAAGACCTATGGCTACACCTTC

clone size: NA
D gene: NA
J gene: TRBJ1-2
V gene: TRBV5-3
CDR3 protein: CARLYQVVRKTYGYTF
CDR3 DNA: TGTGCCAGATTGTACCAAGTGGTGAGAAAGACCTATGGCTACACCTTC

clone size: many
D gene: NA
J gene: TRBJ2-2
V gene: TRBV3-1
CDR3 protein: CASSLNHPISGLTGELFF
CDR3 DNA: TGTGCCAGCAGCTTGAATCATCCCATTTCAGGCTTGACCGGGGAGCTGTTTTTT

clone size: many
D gene: NA
J gene: TRBJ1-2
V gene: TRBV5-5
CDR3 protein: CASQRVVSRKTYGYTF
CDR3 DNA: TGTGCCAGCCAGCGAGTTGTCTCGCGAAAGACCTATGGCTACACCTTC

clone size: few
D gene: TRBD1
J gene: TRBJ1-5
V gene: TRBV6-4
CDR3 protein: CASSPEGIGGGGQPQHF
CDR3 DNA: TGTGCCAGCAGCCCAGAGGGTATAGGGGGCGGAGGTCAGCCCCAGCATTTT

clone size: many
D gene: TRBD2
J gene: TRBJ2-3
V gene: TRBV13
CDR3 protein: CASSFRLAGTDTQYF
CDR3 DNA: TGTGCCAGCAGCTTCCGACTAGCCGGCACAGATACGCAGTATTTT